The 17 T cell receptor beta chains below were found in one sample sequenced in a study of T cells in Graves' hyperthyroidism and ophthalmopathy. The TCR beta CDR3 regions underwent amplification using RNA transcripts as the source. The HTBI set primed first-round TCR CDR3 RT-PCR. TCRdb called the multiplex PCR reads again in MiXCR, with one record for every CDR3 protein. The sample includes 360,000 or so distinct CDR3 sequences, about 15% of them seen just once. Sequencing was done on a sample of blood. Receptors originate from a woman between 55 and 75 years old with Graves' ophthalmopathy.

This clonotype was detected ten times or more. The V call is TRBV12-3 or TRBV12-4, the J call TRBJ2-3, with 12 bases aligning to TRBD2. J lost 0 bases, V lost 4 bases, and 14 bases had no gene match. This CDR3 comprises 20 residues. The DNA of the CDR3 is TGTGCCAGCAGTTCCGTAAGGACCGGGACTAGCGGGTCTAGCACAGATACGCAGTATTTT. Its translation is CASSSVRTGTSGSSTDTQYF.

This clonotype occurred many times. V and J are TRBV6-1 and TRBJ1-5; TRBD1 matches at 7 bases. The CDR3 sequence is 16 residues long. The V gene end was trimmed by 2 bases and the J gene end by 0 bases; junction bases not matched to a gene: 4. The germline V gene has CDR1 MNHNS and CDR2 SASEGT. The CDR3 DNA is TGTGCCAGCAGTGAATTCGGACAGGTTAGCAATCAGCCCCAGCATTTT. Its translation: CASSEFGQVSNQPQHF.

The CDR3: CASSSPVGELFF. The CDR3 DNA sequence: TGTGCCAGCAGTTCCCCTGTCGGGGAGCTGTTTTTT. The chain combines TRBV12-3 or TRBV12-4 with TRBJ2-2, with D uncertain. The V end was cut by 4 bases, the J end by 7 bases, with 7 bases between. The CDR3 sequence is 12 residues long.

The sample holds one count of this clonotype. This chain joins TRBV7-3 and TRBJ2-1; tentatively, D is TRBD2 (7 bases). The CDR3 loop spans 13 amino acids. Germline CDR1 is SGHTA and CDR2 is FQGTGA. The V and J ends lost 5 bases and 9 bases respectively, with 14 bases between them. The CDR3 loop is CASSRGGAFEQFF. Here the CDR3 DNA reads TGTGCCAGCAGCAGGGGGGGGGCGTTTGAGCAGTTCTTC.

This clonotype came up a few times. The chain uses TRBV7-9 and TRBJ2-5; 9 bases are shared with TRBD2. Trimming cost V 2 bases and J 5 bases; bases outside gene matches: 9. The CDR3 has 16 amino acids. CDR1 is SEHNR, CDR2 FQNEAQ, per germline (reference sequence). The CDR3 DNA reads as TGTGCCAGCAGCTTATTGACTAGCGGAACTAGGGAGACCCAGTACTTC. Translated, it gives CASSLLTSGTRETQYF.

This sequence joins TRBV7-2 and TRBJ2-3; D ambiguous. The CDR3 sequence is 14 residues long. CDR1 is SGHTA and CDR2 is FQGNSA in the germline V gene. V shed 1 base and J shed 3 bases, with 8 bases lying between them. The CDR3 here is CASSLVRTTDTQYF. CDR3 DNA: TGTGCCAGCAGCTTAGTACGAACTACAGATACGCAGTATTTT.

At least ten counts were recorded for this clonotype. The chain employs TRBV12-3 or TRBV12-4 and TRBJ2-3; D possibly matches TRBD1 or TRBD2 (5 bases each). The CDR3 has 17 amino acids. Trimming shortened V by 2 bases and J by 3 bases, and 18 bases separated the two germline ends. In DNA form, the CDR3 reads TGTGCCAGCAGTTTATTAACCCCGGGACGACGGACAGATACGCAGTATTTT. Translating gives CASSLLTPGRRTDTQYF.

There are a few counts of this clonotype. V usage is TRBV2 and J usage is TRBJ1-3, with a weak D call TRBD1 (5 bases). The CDR3 has 15 amino acids. Trimming took 6 bases from V and 3 from J, leaving 15 bases between them. Germline V gene sequence: CDR1 SNHLY, CDR2 FYNNEI. This CDR3 reads CASRAWGGFGNTIYF. CDR3 DNA sequence: TGTGCCAGCAGGGCCTGGGGGGGATTTGGAAACACCATATATTTT.

This clonotype was picked up many times. CDR3 sequence reads: CASILGVGVYNEQFF. The CDR3 DNA reads TGTGCCAGCATCCTCGGGGTAGGGGTCTACAATGAGCAGTTCTTC. V is TRBV11-2 and J is TRBJ2-1; D is tentatively TRBD1 or TRBD2 (5 bases each). This CDR3 has 15 amino acids. Looked up from germline, CDR1 is SGHAT and CDR2 is FQNNGV. Trimming shortened V by 7 bases and J by 3 bases, and 16 bases separated the two germline ends.

This clonotype was found many times. The chain carries TRBV20-1 and TRBJ2-7; D gene uncertain. The CDR3 spans 12 residues. Trimming removed 3 bases from V and 4 bases from J, with 10 bases in between. Germline lookup yields CDR1 DFQATT and CDR2 SNEGSKA (reference sequence). This CDR3 is CSASRIGYEQYF. The CDR3 region has the DNA TGCAGTGCTAGTAGAATCGGGTACGAGCAGTACTTC.

Many counts were recorded for this clonotype. The gene calls are TRBV20-1 and TRBJ1-5; TRBD1 might be the D (5 bases). Trimming shortened V by 0 bases and J by 9 bases, and 15 bases separated the two germline ends. From germline, CDR1 is DFQATT and CDR2 SNEGSKA (reference sequence). CDR3 length: 14 amino acids. CDR3: CSARDLGQAGPQHF. CDR3 nucleotides: TGCAGTGCTAGAGATCTGGGGCAAGCAGGGCCCCAGCATTTT.

This clonotype was recorded a few times. V usage is TRBV28 and J usage is TRBJ1-4; D ambiguous. This CDR3 has 13 residues. Germline CDR1 MDHEN, CDR2 SYDVKM. Trimming left V 6 bases short and J 5 bases short, with 10 bases between. The CDR3 sequence is CASSEDLNEKLFF. The CDR3 coding sequence is TGTGCCAGCAGCGAGGACCTAAATGAAAAACTGTTTTTT.

The gene calls are TRBV10-2 and TRBJ1-6; D call uncertain. The germline V and J ends were trimmed by 8 bases and 4 bases, with 9 bases remaining between them. The CDR3 runs 13 residues. Germline CDR1 WSHSY, CDR2 SAAADI. CDR3 region: CASAGLYNSPLHF. Written as DNA, the CDR3 is TGCGCCAGCGCCGGACTGTATAATTCACCCCTCCACTTT.

The rearrangement uses TRBV19 and TRBJ2-1; 8 nucleotides line up with TRBD2. The germline CDR1 and CDR2 sequences are LNHDA and SQIVND (reference sequence). Trimming cost V 8 bases and J 7 bases; bases outside gene matches: 7. There are 13 residues in the CDR3. This chain's CDR3 is CASHSGRGNEQFF. The CDR3 DNA reads TGTGCCAGTCACAGCGGGAGAGGGAATGAGCAGTTCTTC.

This clonotype was counted at least ten times. The rearrangement uses TRBV7-9 and TRBJ2-1; 11 bases align to TRBD2. Germline trimming cut 5 bases from V and 2 bases from J; bases unmatched to any gene: 2. The CDR3 is made up of 15 amino acids. Per germline, CDR1 SEHNR and CDR2 FQNEAQ (reference sequence). The CDR3 bases are TGTGCCAGCAGCCGTAGCGGGGGGGCCTACAATGAGCAGTTCTTC. This codes for CASSRSGGAYNEQFF.

At least ten counts were recorded for this clonotype. The chain recombines TRBV28 with TRBJ2-7; D might be TRBD2 (6 bases). The CDR3 has 15 residues. CDR1 is MDHEN and CDR2 is SYDVKM in the germline V gene. The V end was cut by 3 bases, the J end by 0 bases, with 12 bases between. CDR3 residues: CASSLGGPPSYEQYF. The CDR3 DNA follows: TGTGCCAGCAGTTTGGGAGGTCCACCCTCCTACGAGCAGTACTTC. Complete variable domain (other parts from reference TRBV28 and TRBJ2-7): DVKVTQSSRYLVKRTGEKVFLECVQDMDHENMFWYRQDPGLGLRLIYFSYDVKMKEKGDIPEGYSVSREKKERFSLILESASTNQTSMYLCASSLGGPPSYEQYFGPGTRLTVT.

This chain connects TRBV28 to TRBJ1-2; 7 bases fit TRBD1. This CDR3 is built from 14 residues. Germline V gives CDR1 MDHEN, CDR2 SYDVKM. V dropped 7 bases and J dropped 7; count of bases not matched to a gene: 12. As DNA, the CDR3 is TGTGCCAGCACCCCATGGGACAGACGATTTGGCTACACCTTC. It is translated as CASTPWDRRFGYTF.